This T cell receptor (beta chain) was recorded in a study of a mutant IDH1 vaccine in newly diagnosed glioma. The overall study: In weeks 1, 3, 5, 7, 11, 15, 19 and 23, patients were vaccinated. Treated individuals were approximately 62% male and roughly 40% female, averaging approximately 40 years of age.

Time point defined: week 23, last vaccination. The content of each vaccine dose was 300 ug of mutant IDH1 20-mer peptide, and topical imiquimod accompanied it. Broader study findings: Evidence of vaccine-induced immune responses was documented in about 93% of patients.

A note on this clone: Its specificity is not known.

The CDR3 length is 14 residues. V lost 0 bases and J 4 bases, leaving 10 bases between the germline ends. Germline CDR1 is SGDLS and CDR2 is YYNGEE. TCRdb's copy holds only in-frame clones and misses some; the assay was immunoSEQ multiplex PCR. This sample yields 60,000 to 100,000 clones, of which roughly 85% are seen a single time; 0.7% to 0.95% belongs to the top ten. The TCR originated in a woman between 50 and 59 years old with glioma. The chain carries TRBV9 and TRBJ1-1; no clear D. The sequencing used PBMCs, collected from a glioma patient whose treatment included an IDH1 peptide vaccine. This CDR3 reads CASSVGPLLTEAFF. In DNA form, the CDR3 reads TGTGCCAGCAGCGTAGGCCCGTTGCTCACTGAAGCTTTCTTT. The whole variable domain, remainder taken from reference TRBV9 and TRBJ1-1, is DSGVTQTPKHLITATGQRVTLRCSPRSGDLSVYWYQQSLDQGLQFLIQYYNGEERAKGNILERFSAQQFPDLHSELNLSSLELGDSALYFCASSVGPLLTEAFFGQGTRLTVV.